This TCR beta chain was recorded in a study of T cell repertoires in cytomegalovirus infection. Background on the study: Matching HLA type, along with CMV infection, was indicated by public TCR beta signatures.

TCRdb recomputed calls from the reads with MiXCR, one row per CDR3 protein. This sample has approximately 76,000 distinct CDR3 sequences, with 3.5% to 4.5% found just once. CDR3 size: 15 residues. Germline V gene data show CDR1 as SGHTA and CDR2 as FQGNSA. V dropped 5 bases and J dropped 1 base, with 13 bases sitting between them. Many counts were recorded for this clonotype. The source of this sequence is a human donor in good health (CMV status not recorded). Some clones in this sample may be carry-over from other donors' samples. The chain employs TRBV7-2 and TRBJ2-3; TRBD1 might be the D (5 bases). The sample comprised PBMCs. For the CDR3, the DNA is TGTGCCAGCAGCCCCCTTGACAGACGCACAGATACGCAGTATTTT. As protein: CASSPLDRRTDTQYF.